A single sample is the source of the 27 T cell receptor beta chains below, sequenced in a study of CD8+CD57+ T cells in acquired aplastic anemia. Sequencing was done on patients that had shown CD8+CD57+ cell expansion by flow cytometry. The TCR beta profiling, which covered VDJ combination and CDR3 sequence, was carried out using genomic DNA as the template. Each CDR3 protein is one row after TCRdb ran MiXCR on the reads. Of roughly 160,000 distinct CDR3 sequences listed, 40% to 50% are singletons. The sample taken for sequencing was sorted CD4+, CD8+, or CD8+CD57+ T cells (not recorded which) from PBMCs. All receptors come from a human donor with aplastic anemia.

This CDR3 reads CASSDLTRVDWTEAFF. Here the CDR3 DNA reads TGTGCCAGCAGTGATTTAACCAGGGTGGACTGGACTGAAGCTTTCTTT. This chain connects TRBV25-1 to TRBJ1-1, with D possibly matching TRBD1 (5 bases). There are 16 residues in the CDR3. The germline gives CDR1 MGHDK, CDR2 SYGVNS. The germline V and J ends were trimmed by 3 bases and 5 bases, with 19 bases remaining between them.

This clonotype was counted ten times or more. CDR3 in DNA: TGTGCCAGCAGCTTACTCCAGGGGGCAGATACGCAGTATTTT. It specifies CASSLLQGADTQYF. The genes are TRBV7-9 and TRBJ2-3; 7 nucleotides align to TRBD1. The CDR3 has 14 amino acids. CDR1 is SEHNR, CDR2 FQNEAQ, per germline (reference sequence). J gave up 4 bases and V 2 bases, and 3 bases lay outside the gene matches.

Notes on this clonotype: No conserved phenylalanine or tryptophan is present at the end of the CDR3, so a read error is the likely explanation. The chain employs TRBV7-2 and TRBJ2-1; no reliable D call. V was cut by 2 bases and J by 9 bases, with 8 bases left in between. The CDR3 has 12 amino acids. Germline V lookup: CDR1 SGHTA, CDR2 FQGNSA. The CDR3 DNA sequence: TGTGCCAGCAGCTTACTATCGGCTGAGCAGTTCCTC. Amino acid sequence: CASSLLSAEQFL.

The chain couples TRBV10-3 to TRBJ2-1, with 12 bases aligning to TRBD2. CDR1 ENHRY and CDR2 SYGVKD come from the germline V gene. The CDR3 has 14 residues. V shed 10 bases, J shed 6 bases, and the junction held 7 bases outside the gene matches. In nucleotides, the CDR3 is TGTGCCACCGGACTAGCGGGATATAGCAATGAGCAGTTCTTC. It encodes CATGLAGYSNEQFF.

The chain combines TRBV29-1 with TRBJ2-5; TRBD1 or TRBD2 may be the D gene (5 bases each). Trimming cost V 5 bases and J 3 bases, with 13 bases left between them. CDR3 length: 13 residues. Germline V gene sequence: CDR1 SQVTM, CDR2 ANQGSEA. The DNA for the CDR3 is TGCAGCGTTCCCGGGACCTTCGAAGAGACCCAGTACTTC. This codes for CSVPGTFEETQYF.

This clonotype was seen only once. This chain uses TRBV10-3 with TRBJ2-7, with D uncertain. With 7 bases removed from V and 0 bases from J, the gap between germline ends came to 10 bases. Germline V CDR1 and CDR2: ENHRY, SYGVKD. This CDR3 region has 13 residues. For the CDR3, the DNA is TGTGCCATCACGGGCGGAAGCTCCTACGAGCAGTACTTC. Translated: CAITGGSSYEQYF.

The chain has TRBV20-1 and TRBJ1-5, with D perhaps TRBD1 (5 bases). The V and J ends lost 3 bases and 2 bases respectively, with 14 bases between them. CDR1 and CDR2 (germline): DFQATT, SNEGSKA (reference sequence). CDR3 length: 15 amino acids. The CDR3 reads CSARANRLGNQPQHF. CDR3 in DNA: TGCAGTGCTAGGGCGAACAGGCTCGGCAATCAGCCCCAGCATTTT.

This clonotype was counted many times. This CDR3 reads CASSVAANTGELFF. The CDR3 DNA sequence: TGTGCCAGCAGCGTGGCAGCGAACACCGGGGAGCTGTTTTTT. The rearrangement links TRBV9 to TRBJ2-2, with unresolved D. The germline V gene has CDR1 SGDLS and CDR2 YYNGEE. V was shortened by 2 bases and J by 0 bases, with 5 bases between the two germline ends. CDR3 length: 14 amino acids.

This clonotype occurred a few times. V is TRBV7-6 and J is TRBJ2-5; 11 nucleotides line up with TRBD2. In germline, CDR1 is SGHVS, CDR2 FNYEAQ. V trimming: 5 bases; J trimming: 4 bases; junction bases outside the gene matches: 9. The CDR3 is 16 amino acids. This CDR3 is CASSAGTSGLGETQYF. The CDR3 DNA sequence: TGTGCCAGCAGCGCCGGGACTAGCGGCCTGGGAGAGACCCAGTACTTC.

This clonotype was detected many times. This chain links TRBV7-2 with TRBJ2-7, with D possibly matching TRBD1 (5 bases). Trimming removed 1 base from V and 6 bases from J, with 7 bases in between. This CDR3 has 12 residues. Germline values: CDR1 SGHTA, CDR2 FQGNSA. CDR3 region: CASSLDRGEQYF. CDR3 DNA: TGTGCCAGCAGCTTAGATAGGGGCGAGCAGTACTTC. Drawing the rest from reference TRBV7-2 and TRBJ2-7, the complete variable domain is GAGVSQSPSNKVTEKGKDVELRCDPISGHTALYWYRQSLGQGLEFLIYFQGNSAPDKSGLPSDRFSAERTGGSVSTLTIQRTQQEDSAVYLCASSLDRGEQYFGPGTRLTVT.

The rearrangement joins TRBV11-2 to TRBJ1-2, with 7 bases lining up with TRBD1. The CDR3 has 15 amino acids. Looked up from germline, CDR1 is SGHAT and CDR2 is FQNNGV. The junction had 11 bases not matched to a gene; V was cut back by 5 bases and J by 5 bases. The CDR3 DNA sequence: TGTGCCAGCAGCGACGGACAGGTTGCTAGGTATGGCTACACCTTC. It encodes CASSDGQVARYGYTF.

The chain is built from TRBV12-5 and TRBJ1-1; the D gene is possibly TRBD1 (5 bases). Germline loops: CDR1 LGHNT, CDR2 FRNRAP. Trimming pared 7 bases from V and 5 bases from J, leaving 14 bases between. This CDR3 is built from 13 residues. The CDR3 sequence: CASAQGPGTEAFF. For the CDR3, the DNA is TGTGCTAGTGCCCAGGGCCCTGGGACTGAAGCTTTCTTT.

Concerning this clonotype itself: Relative to the germline gene, one junction end is altered; a read error may explain this. The genes are TRBV15 and TRBJ2-1; weak D call: TRBD2 (5 bases). CDR1 is LNHNV, CDR2 YYDKDF, per germline (reference sequence). The CDR3 is 13 amino acids. As DNA, the CDR3 is TGTGCCACCGCGGCTAGCACGAACAATGCGCAGTTCTTC. As protein: CATAASTNNAQFF.

The chain is built from TRBV20-1 and TRBJ2-7, with D perhaps TRBD2 (5 bases). Germline lookup yields CDR1 DFQATT and CDR2 SNEGSKA (reference sequence). The CDR3 is 11 residues long. V shed 2 bases and J shed 7 bases, with 9 bases lying between them. This chain's CDR3 is CSARFRREQYF. CDR3 DNA: TGCAGTGCTAGATTTAGGAGGGAGCAGTACTTC.

This chain uses TRBV24-1 with TRBJ1-6; D gene unclear. From germline, CDR1 is KGHDR and CDR2 SFDVKD. The CDR3 totals 16 residues. V was cut by 4 bases and J by 5 bases, with 14 bases left in between. The CDR3 is CATSDLDITHNSPLHF. The CDR3 DNA is TGTGCCACCAGTGACCTTGACATAACTCATAATTCACCCCTCCACTTT.

This clonotype was detected only a few times. The chain links TRBV7-2 to TRBJ2-2, with unresolved D. The CDR3 loop spans 13 amino acids. Germline V lookup: CDR1 SGHTA, CDR2 FQGNSA. Trimming took 4 bases from V and 6 from J, leaving 9 bases between them. The CDR3 coding sequence is TGTGCCAGCAGCTCGGTCGAGGCCGGGGAGCTGTTTTTT. It specifies CASSSVEAGELFF.

The CDR3 protein is CSAREAGSNQPQHF. Here the CDR3 DNA reads TGCAGTGCTAGAGAGGCGGGGAGCAATCAGCCCCAGCATTTT. The chain links TRBV20-1 to TRBJ1-5; D is undetermined. Trimming took off 0 bases at V and 1 base at J, with 7 bases between the two ends. This CDR3 region has 14 residues. The germline CDR1 and CDR2 sequences are DFQATT and SNEGSKA (reference sequence).

In nucleotides, the CDR3 is TGTGCCATCAGTGCTGGACAGGGAGTCACCGGGGAGCTGTTTTTT. Its protein product is CAISAGQGVTGELFF. This chain links TRBV10-3 with TRBJ2-2, with 8 bases matching TRBD1. In germline, CDR1 is ENHRY, CDR2 SYGVKD. There are 15 residues in the CDR3. J was trimmed by 4 bases and V by 4 bases; bases with no gene match: 5.

At least ten counts were recorded for this clonotype. The chain couples TRBV7-2 to TRBJ1-1; D is uncertain. The CDR3 sequence is 13 residues long. Germline CDR1 SGHTA, CDR2 FQGNSA. V lost 5 bases to trimming and J lost 0 bases, with 7 bases between them. CDR3: CASSTQLNTEAFF. The CDR3 DNA follows: TGTGCCAGCAGCACCCAACTGAACACTGAAGCTTTCTTT.

The genes are TRBV7-3 and TRBJ1-2; TRBD1 might be the D (5 bases). Germline CDR1 reads SGHTA; CDR2 reads FQGTGA. There are 12 residues in the CDR3. V was clipped by 4 bases and J by 7 bases, with 10 bases between them. This CDR3 is CASSSAGLGYTF. For the CDR3, the DNA is TGTGCCAGCAGCTCAGCAGGGCTTGGCTACACCTTC.

Regarding this clonotype: A much larger clone lies one base from this, so it may be a read error. The V call is TRBV5-1, the J call TRBJ1-4; TRBD1 matches 7 bases. The length of the CDR3 is 15 residues. Germline V gene sequence: CDR1 SGHRS, CDR2 YFSETQ. This CDR3 reads CACSRGTANNEKLFF. DNA for the CDR3: TGCGCCTGCAGTAGAGGGACAGCTAATAATGAAAAACTGTTTTTT.

Note on this clonotype: At one of its ends the junction is not consistent with the germline gene, which may arise from a read error. The chain has TRBV19 and TRBJ1-5; D unclear. The CDR3 is 13 amino acids. CDR1 LNHDA and CDR2 SQIVND come from the germline V gene (reference sequence). The chain's CDR3 is CASSGQYNEPQHF. CDR3 nucleotide sequence: TGTGCCAGTAGCGGGCAGTACAATGAGCCCCAGCATTTT.

Here the CDR3 DNA reads TGTGCCAGCAGTATAGGACAGGGGAAGAGGTACTTC. This codes for CASSIGQGKRYF. This chain links TRBV11-3 with TRBJ2-7; 9 bases fit TRBD1. Per the germline V gene, CDR1 is SGHNT and CDR2 is YENEEA. The CDR3 spans 12 residues. Trimming took 6 bases from V and 12 from J; bases not matched to a gene: 9. The variable domain in full, with the rest retrieved from reference TRBV11-3 and TRBJ2-7, is EAGVVQSPRYKIIEKKQPVAFWCNPISGHNTLYWYLQNLGQGPELLIRYENEEAVDDSQLPKDRFSAERLKGVDSTLKIQPAELGDSAVYLCASSIGQGKRYFGPGTRLTVT.

This clonotype has at least ten counts. The chain recombines TRBV5-1 with TRBJ2-1, with D perhaps TRBD2 (5 bases). Trimming shortened V by 1 base and J by 0 bases, and 8 bases separated the two germline ends. CDR1 and CDR2 from the germline V gene are SGHRS and YFSETQ. The CDR3 consists of 15 residues. CDR3 DNA: TGCGCCAGCAGCTTGTCAGGAGGCTCCTACAATGAGCAGTTCTTC. Protein product: CASSLSGGSYNEQFF.

As to this clonotype: It may be a read error: a sequence one base away is much more abundant. The rearrangement links TRBV19 to TRBJ2-1, with D tentatively TRBD2 (6 bases). Trimming removed 9 bases at V and 0 bases at J, with 18 bases between. Germline lookup yields CDR1 LNHDA and CDR2 SQIVND (reference sequence). The CDR3 length is 16 residues. The CDR3 loop reads CARSPPGRSSYNEQFF. The CDR3 region has the DNA TGTGCCAGAAGTCCGCCGGGGAGGAGCTCCTACAATGAGCAGTTCTTC.

Written as DNA, the CDR3 is TGTGCCAGCAGCACCTCCCGGGAGGGGGTAGGTAATGAAAAACTGTTTTTT. Translating gives CASSTSREGVGNEKLFF. This sequence joins TRBV9 and TRBJ1-4; D is perhaps TRBD1 (6 bases). The ends were cut back, 4 bases at V and 4 bases at J, with 20 bases in the middle. This CDR3 comprises 17 residues. Germline lookup yields CDR1 SGDLS and CDR2 YYNGEE.

This clonotype was observed many times. The DNA of the CDR3 is TGTGCCAGCAGTGCGGCTAGCGGGTTAGGCTACGAGCAGTACTTC. Protein sequence: CASSAASGLGYEQYF. V and J are TRBV6-1 and TRBJ2-7, with 8 nucleotides matching TRBD2. CDR1 is MNHNS and CDR2 is SASEGT in the germline V gene. CDR3 length: 15 residues. J lost 3 bases, V lost 4 bases, and 8 bases had no gene match.